This T cell receptor beta chain was identified during a study of blood T cell repertoires in COVID-19. In the study's own analysis: Amplification from reference gene primers served as the basis for estimated nucleated cell counts. The method was immunoSEQ multiplex PCR; TCRdb's version includes in-frame clones alone and lacks a portion of them. The V and J calls and the clone size are those of that table, but D and trimming were determined from the DNA. The data contain under 75,000 clones, more than 60% of them singletons. Germline values: CDR1 MNHNS, CDR2 SASEGT. The CDR3 contains 13 residues. Trimming removed 3 bases at V and 2 bases at J, with 8 bases between.

This chain connects TRBV6-1 to TRBJ2-7, with D tentatively TRBD2 (5 bases). The source of this sequence is a woman aged 65 to 85 with acute or convalescent COVID-19. Sequenced sample: peripheral blood. The CDR3 spells CASSDGGPYEQYF. The CDR3, as DNA: TGTGCCAGCAGTGACGGAGGACCCTACGAGCAGTACTTC.